Following are 25 T cell receptor beta chains from one sample sequenced in a study of glioma-infiltrating T cells. The iRepertoire nested amplicon-rescue multiplex PCR amplified TCR alpha and beta CDR3s from RNA. One entry per CDR3 protein results from TCRdb running MiXCR on the multiplex PCR reads. The sample lists about 380,000 distinct CDR3 sequences, around 38% seen once, with more than 10% in the top ten. Material: glioma tissue, nonneoplastic brain tissue, or PBMCs (not recorded which). These receptors were taken from a human donor with low-grade glioma or glioblastoma, undergoing nonglioma brain surgery, or in good health (not recorded which).

The CDR3 bases are TGCAGTGCTAGAGACGGGACTAGCGGGAGATATAATGAGCAGTTCTTC. This codes for CSARDGTSGRYNEQFF. The chain couples TRBV20-1 to TRBJ2-1; 14 bases line up with TRBD2. In germline, CDR1 is DFQATT, CDR2 SNEGSKA (reference sequence). This CDR3 has 16 amino acids. The trim removed 0 bases at V and 7 bases at J, leaving 5 bases unmatched.

At least ten counts were recorded for this clonotype. J is TRBJ1-1 and V is TRBV6-1, with a tentative D call TRBD1 (6 bases). There are 13 residues in the CDR3. Germline assignment: CDR1 MNHNS and CDR2 SASEGT. Trimming pared 7 bases from V and 0 bases from J, leaving 9 bases between. The CDR3 sequence is CASIRGLNTEAFF. CDR3 in DNA: TGTGCCAGCATTCGGGGGCTGAACACTGAAGCTTTCTTT.

The V gene is TRBV29-1, the J gene TRBJ1-1; 9 bases map to TRBD1. Germline assignment: CDR1 SQVTM and CDR2 ANQGSEA. The ends lost 7 bases at V and 7 bases at J; junction bases unmatched: 13. The length of the CDR3 is 14 residues. CDR3 coding DNA: TGCAGCGCAAGGTCCGGGACAGGGCTCGTTGAAGCTTTCTTT. Its protein is CSARSGTGLVEAFF.

This clonotype was seen ten or more times. The chain is built from TRBV6-1 and TRBJ2-7; TRBD2 aligns across 7 bases. V lost 1 base and J lost 0; bases outside the gene matches: 6. This CDR3 comprises 16 residues. Germline V lookup: CDR1 MNHNS, CDR2 SASEGT. The CDR3: CASSEVGGVRSYEQYF. CDR3 nucleotides: TGTGCCAGCAGTGAAGTGGGAGGGGTACGCTCCTACGAGCAGTACTTC.

The table lists this clonotype with many counts. V is TRBV20-1 and J is TRBJ1-2; D is unresolved. CDR1 is DFQATT and CDR2 is SNEGSKA in the germline V gene (reference sequence). V dropped 3 bases and J dropped 3 bases, with 11 bases sitting between them. The CDR3 covers 13 residues. The DNA for the CDR3 is TGCAGTGCTAGGTCGGCAGTCGACTATGGCTACACCTTC. Translated: CSARSAVDYGYTF.

This clonotype occurred many times. The chain joins TRBV28 to TRBJ1-1; no clear D. This CDR3 has 13 residues. CDR1 is MDHEN, CDR2 SYDVKM, per germline. V gave up 1 base and J gave up 4 bases, with 7 bases separating them. The CDR3 protein is CASSLSAGTEAFF. The CDR3 DNA is TGTGCCAGCAGTTTATCGGCAGGCACTGAAGCTTTCTTT.

This chain uses TRBV7-9 with TRBJ2-1, with TRBD1 matching over 12 bases. Per the germline V gene, CDR1 is SEHNR and CDR2 is FQNEAQ (reference sequence). The trim removed 5 bases at V and 7 bases at J, leaving 3 bases unmatched. The length of the CDR3 is 14 residues. In DNA form, the CDR3 reads TGTGCCAGCAGCGGGACAGGGGGCTTAAATGAGCAGTTCTTC. This gives the protein CASSGTGGLNEQFF.

V usage is TRBV2 and J usage is TRBJ2-3; no reliable D call. Germline lookup yields CDR1 SNHLY and CDR2 FYNNEI. Trimming shortened V by 8 bases and J by 0 bases, and 6 bases separated the two germline ends. The CDR3 has 12 amino acids. The CDR3 DNA follows: TGTGCCAGCCGAATTAGCACAGATACGCAGTATTTT. Protein: CASRISTDTQYF. The full variable domain, with the rest looked up from reference TRBV2 and TRBJ2-3, is EPEVTQTPSHQVTQMGQEVILRCVPISNHLYFYWYRQILGQKVEFLVSFYNNEISEKSEIFDDQFSVERPDGSNFTLKIRSTKLEDSAMYFCASRISTDTQYFGPGTRLTVL.

The genes are TRBV20-1 and TRBJ1-5; 8 bases line up with TRBD1. V shed 3 bases, J shed 5 bases, and the junction held 12 bases outside the gene matches. The CDR3 has 16 amino acids. CDR1 DFQATT and CDR2 SNEGSKA come from the germline V gene (reference sequence). The CDR3, as DNA: TGCAGTGCTAGTCCGGGACAGGTATTATTAGATCAGCCCCAGCATTTT. Translated: CSASPGQVLLDQPQHF.

This clonotype has just a few counts. The J gene is TRBJ1-1, the V gene TRBV2, with D unclear. The CDR3 runs to 13 residues. Germline V gene lookup returns CDR1 SNHLY and CDR2 FYNNEI. Trimming took 1 base from V and 11 from J, leaving 14 bases between them. The DNA for the CDR3 is TGTGCCAGCAGTGAAGGTGGACCGTGGGTGGCTTTCTTT. It specifies CASSEGGPWVAFF.

J is TRBJ1-2 and V is TRBV10-3; 9 bases fit TRBD1. This CDR3 has 15 amino acids. Trimming took 3 bases from V and 3 from J; bases not matched to a gene: 5. Germline V gives CDR1 ENHRY, CDR2 SYGVKD. The CDR3 protein is CAISDGGQGHYGYTF. The DNA of the CDR3 is TGTGCCATCAGTGATGGGGGACAGGGCCACTATGGCTACACCTTC.

This clonotype has at least ten counts. CDR3 sequence reads: CASSLEASEDEQYF. In DNA form, the CDR3 reads TGTGCCAGCAGCTTAGAGGCTAGCGAGGACGAGCAGTACTTC. This chain uses TRBV7-2 with TRBJ2-7; D might be TRBD2 (6 bases). The CDR3 consists of 14 residues. V lost 1 base and J 5 bases, leaving 12 bases between the germline ends. The germline V gene has CDR1 SGHTA and CDR2 FQGNSA.

The rearrangement joins TRBV4-3 to TRBJ2-3, with D perhaps given as TRBD1 or TRBD2 (7 bases each). CDR1 is LGHNA, CDR2 YSLEER, per germline. CDR3 length: 17 residues. V lost 0 bases, J lost 2 bases, and 15 bases lay in between. The CDR3 DNA is TGCGCCAGCAGCCAAGATCAGGGGGGGTCATACACAGATACGCAGTATTTT. Amino acids: CASSQDQGGSYTDTQYF.

This clonotype occurred once. The rearrangement uses TRBV28 and TRBJ2-1; D may be TRBD2 (5 bases). The CDR3 covers 15 residues. Trimming cost V 3 bases and J 10 bases, with 19 bases left between them. Looked up from germline, CDR1 is MDHEN and CDR2 is SYDVKM. CDR3 nucleotide sequence: TGTGCCAGCAGTTTCCGGATTAGCGTGGTACAGGAGCAGTTCTTC. It specifies CASSFRISVVQEQFF.

The gene calls are TRBV19 and TRBJ2-5; 8 positions agree with TRBD1. The V segment lost 4 bases and the J segment 2 bases; nucleotides outside the gene matches: 3. This CDR3 region has 14 residues. In germline, CDR1 is LNHDA, CDR2 SQIVND (reference sequence). The CDR3 sequence is CASSTWDRQETQYF. The DNA of the CDR3 is TGTGCCAGTAGTACCTGGGACAGGCAAGAGACCCAGTACTTC. Based on the CDR3 plus reference TRBV19 and TRBJ2-5, the full variable domain is DGGITQSPKYLFRKEGQNVTLSCEQNLNHDAMYWYRQDPGQGLRLIYYSQIVNDFQKGDIAEGYSVSREKKESFPLTVTSAQKNPTAFYLCASSTWDRQETQYFGPGTRLLVL.

In regard to this clonotype: It is likely a read error, because the conserved phenylalanine at the end of the CDR3 is missing. CDR3 region: CASKGLTRNEQYS. The CDR3 coding sequence is TGTGCCAGCAAAGGACTAACGCGGAACGAGCAGTACTCC. V is TRBV6-1 and J is TRBJ2-7; TRBD2 might be the D (6 bases). CDR3 size: 13 residues. V lost 7 bases and J 5 bases, leaving 15 bases between the germline ends. Germline lookup yields CDR1 MNHNS and CDR2 SASEGT.

As concerns this clonotype: Possible read error: a much larger clone is one base away. The CDR3 does not end in the conserved phenylalanine or tryptophan, so this is likely a read error. The rearrangement links TRBV6-2 or TRBV6-3 to TRBJ2-1; the D is unclear. Germline CDR1 reads MNHEY; CDR2 reads SVGEGT. Between the trimmed V and J ends, which lost 6 bases and 5 bases, there was a span of 8 bases. The CDR3 length is 12 residues. In nucleotides, the CDR3 is TGTGCCAGCAGGAAGTTACACAATGAGCAGTTCCTC. Amino acid sequence: CASRKLHNEQFL.

This clonotype was picked up a small number of times. The chain couples TRBV20-1 to TRBJ2-2; no clear D. V gave up 6 bases and J gave up 1 base, with 12 bases separating them. The germline gives CDR1 DFQATT, CDR2 SNEGSKA (reference sequence). The CDR3 loop spans 14 amino acids. Here the CDR3 reads CSAIRQLNTGELFF. CDR3 bases: TGCAGTGCCATTCGACAATTGAACACCGGGGAGCTGTTTTTT.

The CDR3 is CSAGVEGYTF. The CDR3 DNA reads TGCAGCGCGGGAGTCGAGGGCTACACCTTC. The V gene is TRBV29-1, the J gene TRBJ1-2; D unclear. The V gene lost 7 bases and the J gene lost 8 bases, with 11 bases spanning the gap. The germline V gene encodes CDR1 SQVTM and CDR2 ANQGSEA. The CDR3 has 10 amino acids.

The V call is TRBV5-1, the J call TRBJ1-5; weak D call: TRBD1 (6 bases). V lost 5 bases and J lost 4, with 10 bases in between. Germline CDR1 and CDR2: SGHRS and YFSETQ. The CDR3 covers 13 residues. The CDR3: CASRQGPNQPQHF. CDR3 nucleotides: TGCGCCAGCAGACAGGGTCCAAATCAGCCCCAGCATTTT.

The J gene is TRBJ1-5, the V gene TRBV14, with a weak D call TRBD1 (5 bases). V was shortened by 1 base and J by 7 bases, with 14 bases between the two germline ends. Germline-derived CDR1 and CDR2 are SGHDN and FVKESK. This CDR3 contains 15 residues. The CDR3 bases are TGTGCCAGCAGCCAAGGAGGGACCTCTACCCAGCCCCAGCATTTT. Translated, it gives CASSQGGTSTQPQHF. The entire variable domain, with the rest obtained from reference TRBV14 and TRBJ1-5, is as follows: EAGVTQFPSHSVIEKGQTVTLRCDPISGHDNLYWYRRVMGKEIKFLLHFVKESKQDESGMPNNRFLAERTGGTYSTLKVQPAELEDSGVYFCASSQGGTSTQPQHFGDGTRLSIL.

Comments on this clonotype: At one end, the junction sequence differs from germline, possibly due to a read error. The rearrangement links TRBV27 to TRBJ2-2; weak D call: TRBD2 (5 bases). This CDR3 has 16 residues. CDR1 is MNHEY, CDR2 SMNVEV, per germline (reference sequence). The CDR3 is CASSFIRFANTGEPFF. The CDR3 DNA follows: TGTGCCAGCAGTTTTATTCGTTTCGCGAACACCGGGGAGCCGTTTTTT.

The chain has TRBV6-2 or TRBV6-3 and TRBJ2-7; possible D gene TRBD1, 6 bases. Trimming removed 10 bases at V and 7 bases at J, with 26 bases between. The CDR3 is made up of 15 amino acids. CDR1 and CDR2 from the germline V gene are MNHEY and SVGEGT. The CDR3 here is CATIPRGLSYNEQYF. CDR3 sequence (DNA): TGTGCCACCATCCCCAGGGGCCTATCCTACAATGAGCAGTACTTC.

J is TRBJ2-5 and V is TRBV20-1, with D perhaps matching TRBD1 (6 bases). V lost 5 bases to trimming and J lost 1 base, with 11 bases between them. CDR3 length equals 13 residues. Germline V lookup: CDR1 DFQATT, CDR2 SNEGSKA (reference sequence). The CDR3 here is CSADGDTQETQYF. DNA for the CDR3: TGCAGTGCTGATGGGGACACCCAAGAGACCCAGTACTTC.

In regard to this clonotype: Because it lacks the conserved phenylalanine or tryptophan at the end, this CDR3 is likely a read error. This chain uses TRBV28 with TRBJ2-5; D ambiguous. Matching the DNA end better, TRBJ2-1 makes the J call doubtful. CDR1 and CDR2 from the germline V gene are MDHEN and SYDVKM. The CDR3 is 14 amino acids. DNA of the CDR3: TGTGCCAGCAGTCTCCTTTGGGCCTACAATGAGCAGTTCTTA. Protein product: CASSLLWAYNEQFL.